This T cell receptor beta chain was captured by sequencing in a study of blood T cell repertoires in COVID-19. Study details: COVID-19 samples, acute and convalescent, were from the United States, Italy and Spain. In each case, the material was cDNA or gDNA derived from T cells, B-cell-depleted T cells, or PBMCs.

Profiled with immunoSEQ multiplex PCR; TCRdb holds only in-frame clones, not every one. The sample includes some 240,000 clones, about 80% seen only once; the top ten take approximately 9.4%. Per the germline V gene, CDR1 is SNHLY and CDR2 is FYNNEI. The CDR3 totals 15 residues. Trimming stripped 6 bases from V and 0 bases from J, with 9 bases between. The sequenced material came from peripheral blood. The sequence was collected from a woman of 80 years or more with acute or convalescent COVID-19. The chain combines TRBV2 with TRBJ1-6; TRBD1 is a possible D gene (5 bases). The CDR3 region has the DNA TGTGCCAGCAGACAGGCCAGCTCCTATAATTCACCCCTCCACTTT. This gives the protein CASRQASSYNSPLHF.